This TCR beta chain comes out of a study of blood T cell repertoires in COVID-19. The CDR3 has 15 residues. With V trimmed by 6 bases and J by 4 bases, 6 bases remained unmatched. CDR1 SGHAT and CDR2 FQNNGV come from the germline V gene. Method: immunoSEQ multiplex PCR; TCRdb's copy keeps in-frame clones and lacks some. Of just over 150,000 clones in the sample, approximately 90% were seen once. The clonotype was recovered from a woman between 70 and 85 years old with acute or convalescent COVID-19. What was sequenced was peripheral blood. V usage is TRBV11-2 and J usage is TRBJ2-2; 9 bases map to TRBD1. The CDR3 loop reads CASRWNRGPTGELFF. CDR3 coding DNA: TGTGCCAGCAGGTGGAACAGGGGGCCCACCGGGGAGCTGTTTTTT.